What follows is one TCR beta chain and its context. This CDR3 is built from 15 residues. V dropped 6 bases and J dropped 4 bases, with 15 bases sitting between them. The V gene's germline CDR1 is MNHEY and CDR2 SMNVEV (reference sequence). This record belongs to a study of blood T cell repertoires in COVID-19. Here immunoSEQ multiplex PCR was the method, and the copy in TCRdb shows in-frame clones only, minus some. The data show about 260,000 clones, under 90% seen once. The sample taken for sequencing was peripheral blood. The origin of this receptor is a man between 60 and 75 years old with acute or convalescent COVID-19. The gene calls are TRBV27 and TRBJ1-4; D is unresolved. The CDR3 loop is CASRSLGISNEKLFF. CDR3 DNA: TGTGCCAGCAGATCTCTCGGGATAAGTAATGAAAAACTGTTTTTT.